This T cell receptor (beta chain) was documented in a study of shared clonotypes between healthy human individuals. This clone has a single count. Method: immunoSEQ multiplex PCR; TCRdb's copy keeps in-frame clones and lacks some. The table has roughly 1,000,000 clones, around 78% seen once. Germline CDR1 SGHRS, CDR2 YFSETQ. With V trimmed by 4 bases and J by 8 bases, 9 bases remained unmatched. The CDR3 runs 14 residues. Material: memory CD4+ T cells from PBMCs. Specified subset: CD45RA-negative fraction. J is TRBJ2-1 and V is TRBV5-1; 7 bases map to TRBD1. This clonotype was sampled from a man younger than 35 in good health. Some clones in this sample may be carry-over from other donors' samples. The CDR3: CASSRQGQPDEQFF. As DNA, the CDR3 is TGCGCCAGCAGCAGACAGGGACAGCCGGATGAGCAGTTCTTC.